This TCR beta chain was recovered during a study of CD8+ T cells in alopecia areata. About the research overall: Patients received oral tofacitinib, 5 to 10 mg twice daily, for moderate-to-severe alopecia areata. Tofacitinib treatment spanned 6 to 18 months, with 6 months off drug afterward. Study outcomes and limitations: Scalp lesions, especially in alopecia totalis/universalis, had higher clonality than normal scalp.

The sample's treatment: oral pan-JAK inhibitor, 5-10 mg twice daily. Samples from alopecia areata patients were lesional scalp punch biopsies and peripheral blood. Of note for this clone: Its target is not known.

Looked up from germline, CDR1 is LNHDA and CDR2 is SQIVND (reference sequence). The CDR3 is made up of 14 amino acids. Trimming removed 6 bases at V and 0 bases at J, with 11 bases between. cDNA prepared by RNA extraction and subsequent reverse transcription served as the template for sequencing. Assay used: immunoSEQ multiplex PCR; TCRdb lists only in-frame clones, some missing. The sample consists of fewer than 250,000 clones, roughly two fifths of them appearing once. The TCR comes from a human donor with alopecia areata. This material consisted of CD4+ T cells sorted from blood, taken at approximately week 36, from a patient treated with tofacitinib. The chain is built from TRBV19 and TRBJ1-1; D not certain. The CDR3 loop reads CASSPPGMNTEAFF. In DNA form, the CDR3 reads TGTGCCAGTAGCCCGCCCGGGATGAACACTGAAGCTTTCTTT.